This record looks at one T cell receptor (beta chain) sequence and its context. Its target is unknown. This entry belongs to a study of regulatory T cells in long-lasting Graves disease. General study points: Under persistent disease, TRBV28, TRBJ1-2 and TRBJ2-5 were used preferentially.

The CDR3 length is 13 residues. Germline values: CDR1 MGHDK, CDR2 SYGVNS. V was trimmed by 4 bases and J by 3 bases, leaving 9 bases between them. Sequencing libraries for TCR beta were prepared with iRepertoire HTBI primers and Arm-PCR of CDR3 regions. TCRdb fed the multiplex PCR reads into MiXCR, producing one record per CDR3 protein. The sample has hundreds of thousands of distinct CDR3 sequences, about 14% seen once. Time point here: newly diagnosed GD, antithyroid drugs for less than 3 months. PBMCs were the source of the RNA used for TCR sequencing. The clonotype comes from a female donor with Graves disease. The V gene is TRBV25-1, the J gene TRBJ1-2; D gene uncertain. The input for sequencing was peripheral blood mononuclear cells (PBMCs), taken at new diagnosis, from a patient treated with antithyroid drugs. The CDR3 loop is CASSAPGYYGYTF. CDR3 nucleotides: TGTGCCAGCAGTGCCCCGGGGTACTATGGCTACACCTTC.